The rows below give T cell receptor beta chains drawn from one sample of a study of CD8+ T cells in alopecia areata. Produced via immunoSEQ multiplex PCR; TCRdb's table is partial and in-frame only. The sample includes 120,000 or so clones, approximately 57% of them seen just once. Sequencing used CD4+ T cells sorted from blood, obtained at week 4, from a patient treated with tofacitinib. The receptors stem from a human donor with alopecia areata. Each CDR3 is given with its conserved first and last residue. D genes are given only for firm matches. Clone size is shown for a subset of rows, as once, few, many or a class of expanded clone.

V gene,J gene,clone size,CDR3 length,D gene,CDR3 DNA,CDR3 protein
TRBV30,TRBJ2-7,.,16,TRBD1,TGTGCCTGGAGTAAAGCTGACAGGGGCCCATCCTACGAGCAGTACTTC,CAWSKADRGPSYEQYF
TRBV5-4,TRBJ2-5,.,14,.,TGTGCCAGCAGTCCGACGGGGGTGGGCGAGACCCAGTACTTC,CASSPTGVGETQYF
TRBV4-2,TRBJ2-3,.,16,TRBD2,TGTGCCAGCAGCCCGACTAGCGGGGCTAGCACAGATACGCAGTATTTT,CASSPTSGASTDTQYF
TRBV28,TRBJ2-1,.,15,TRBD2,TGTGCCAGCAGTTTCGGACTAGAAGTTACGTTTGAGCAGTTCTTC,CASSFGLEVTFEQFF
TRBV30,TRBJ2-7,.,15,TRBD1,TGTGCCTGGAGTGTACAGCGGACAGGTGGCTACGAGCAGTACTTC,CAWSVQRTGGYEQYF
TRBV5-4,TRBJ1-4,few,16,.,TGTGCCAGCAGCTTGGGATCAGGAGACTCTATGGGAAAACTGTTTTTT,CASSLGSGDSMGKLFF
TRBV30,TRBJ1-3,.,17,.,TGTGCCTGGAGTGTCAGCTCCCTCTTATCCTCTGGAAACACCATATATTTT,CAWSVSSLLSSGNTIYF
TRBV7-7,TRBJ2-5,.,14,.,TGTGCCAGCAGCAAGGACGTCCGTTCGGAGACCCAGTACTTC,CASSKDVRSETQYF
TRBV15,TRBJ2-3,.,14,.,TGTGCCACCAGCACCCCGGGGCTTATCGATACGCAGTATTTT,CATSTPGLIDTQYF
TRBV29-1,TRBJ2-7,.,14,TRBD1,TGCAGCGTAGCCGGGACAGCAGACAACTACGAGCAGTACTTC,CSVAGTADNYEQYF
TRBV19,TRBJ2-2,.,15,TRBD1,TGTGCCAGTATCTCCGGGACAGGGATCACCGGGGAGCTGTTTTTT,CASISGTGITGELFF
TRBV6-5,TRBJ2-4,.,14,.,TGTGCCAGCAGTTCCCCGACTAGATCGAACATTCAGTACTTC,CASSSPTRSNIQYF
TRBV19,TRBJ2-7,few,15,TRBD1,TGTGCCAGTAGTATATCGGGACAGGGAACCTACGAGCAGTACTTC,CASSISGQGTYEQYF
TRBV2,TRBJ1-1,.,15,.,TGTGCCAGCAGTGAGCGTCTGACAGGGAACACTGAAGCTTTCTTT,CASSERLTGNTEAFF
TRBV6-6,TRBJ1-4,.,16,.,TGTGCCAGCAGTTCCCCGACTATCAGGGGTGGTGGAAAACTGTTTTTT,CASSSPTIRGGGKLFF
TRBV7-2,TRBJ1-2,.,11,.,TGTGCCAGCAGCCTCTCCTATGGCTACACCTTC,CASSLSYGYTF
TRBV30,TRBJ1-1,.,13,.,TGTGCCTGGAGTCCTCAGGTGAACACTGAAGCTTTCTTT,CAWSPQVNTEAFF
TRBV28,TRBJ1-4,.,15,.,TGTGCCAGCAGTTCTCCGGGAGTTACTAATGAAAAACTGTTTTTT,CASSSPGVTNEKLFF
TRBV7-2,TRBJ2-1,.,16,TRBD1,TGTGCCAGCAGCTTCGGACCGGGACAGGGGCACAATGAGCAGTTCTTC,CASSFGPGQGHNEQFF
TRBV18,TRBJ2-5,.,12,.,TGTGCCAGCCACGACCGGGGGGAGACCCAGTACTTC,CASHDRGETQYF
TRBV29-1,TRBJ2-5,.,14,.,TGCAGCGTTGACGACAGAGCGATACAAGAGACCCAGTACTTC,CSVDDRAIQETQYF
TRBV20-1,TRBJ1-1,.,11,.,TGCAGCGGACGCCTCGGAGGTGAAGCTTTCTTT,CSGRLGGEAFF
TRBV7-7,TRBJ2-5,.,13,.,TGTGCCAGCAGTTCCGACGGCCCCGGGGCCCAGTACTTC,CASSSDGPGAQYF
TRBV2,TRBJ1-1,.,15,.,TGTGCCAGCAGTGAAGAACAGGGTTGGGACACTGAAGCTTTCTTT,CASSEEQGWDTEAFF
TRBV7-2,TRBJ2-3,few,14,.,TGTGCCAGCAGCCCAGGACCTGCTACGGATACGCAGTATTTT,CASSPGPATDTQYF
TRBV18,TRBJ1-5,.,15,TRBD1,TGTGCCAGCTCGCCCGGGACAGGGTACAATCAGCCCCAGCATTTT,CASSPGTGYNQPQHF
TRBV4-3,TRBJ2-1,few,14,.,TGCGCCAGCAGCCAACTCCATCAGGGTTATGAGCAGTTCTTC,CASSQLHQGYEQFF
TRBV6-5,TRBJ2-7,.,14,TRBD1,TGTGCCAGCAGTGACGACAGGGGTCGGGACGAGCAGTACTTC,CASSDDRGRDEQYF
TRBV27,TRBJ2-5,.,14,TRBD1,TGTGCCAGCAGTCCAACAGGGGGCCAAGAGACCCAGTACTTC,CASSPTGGQETQYF
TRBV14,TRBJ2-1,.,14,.,TGTGCCAGCAGCCACAGGTCGTTTATAAATGAGCAGTTCTTC,CASSHRSFINEQFF
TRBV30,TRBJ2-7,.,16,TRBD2,TGTGCCTGGAGTACCATTGGGCGGGAGGGCCACAAGGAGCAGTACTTC,CAWSTIGREGHKEQYF
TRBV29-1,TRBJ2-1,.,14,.,TGCAGCGTTGTGAGGGGGAGCTCCTACAATGAGCAGTTCTTC,CSVVRGSSYNEQFF
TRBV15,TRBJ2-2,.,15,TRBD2,TGTGCCACCAGCCTAAGCGGGGGGGCGAGCGGGGAGCTGTTTTTT,CATSLSGGASGELFF
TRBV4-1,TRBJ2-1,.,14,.,TGCGCCAGCAGCCAAGTGGACGGTCGCAATGAGCAGTTCTTC,CASSQVDGRNEQFF
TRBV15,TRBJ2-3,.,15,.,TGTGCCACCAGCAGGGATTTTTCTAGCACAGATACGCAGTATTTT,CATSRDFSSTDTQYF
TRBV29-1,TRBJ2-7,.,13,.,TGCAGCGTTGTATCACAGGATACCTACGAGCAGTACTTC,CSVVSQDTYEQYF
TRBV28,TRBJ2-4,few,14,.,TGTGCCAGCAGGAGCTACCGCCCGAGGTCCTTTCAGTACTTC,CASRSYRPRSFQYF
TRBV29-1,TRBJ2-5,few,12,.,TGCAGCGTTGATTCCGGTAGGGAGACCCAGTACTTC,CSVDSGRETQYF
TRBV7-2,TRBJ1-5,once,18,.,TGTGCCAGCAGCTTAGCGAGGGAATCCAGAGGACTTAATCAGCCCCAGCATTTT,CASSLARESRGLNQPQHF
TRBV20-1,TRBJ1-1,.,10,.,TGCAGTGTCCCGGGGTCCGTGGCTTTCTTT,CSVPGSVAFF
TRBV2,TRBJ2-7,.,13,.,TGTGCCAGCAGAAGCGGGCCTTCCTACGAGCAGTACTTC,CASRSGPSYEQYF
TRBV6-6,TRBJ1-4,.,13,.,TGTGCCAGCAGCCCGCGGGAGAGTGAAAAACTGTTTTTT,CASSPRESEKLFF
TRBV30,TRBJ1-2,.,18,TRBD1,TGTGCCTGGAGACTAACCCGGGACAGGGGGCGGGATCGGTATGGCTACACCTTC,CAWRLTRDRGRDRYGYTF
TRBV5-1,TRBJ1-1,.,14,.,TGCGCCAGCAGCTTGGGACGCGCGAACACTGAAGCTTTCTTT,CASSLGRANTEAFF
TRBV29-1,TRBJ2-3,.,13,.,TGCAGCGTTGACCTGACTAGCACAGATACGCAGTATTTT,CSVDLTSTDTQYF
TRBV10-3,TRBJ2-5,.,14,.,TGTGCCATCAGTGGACTGGGGAGCCAAGAGACCCAGTACTTC,CAISGLGSQETQYF
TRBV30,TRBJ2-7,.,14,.,TGTGCCTGGAGTCGCGGCGCACCCGCCTACGAGCAGTACTTC,CAWSRGAPAYEQYF
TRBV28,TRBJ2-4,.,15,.,TGTGCCAGCAGTTCGGTAGACAGCTCCAAAAACATTCAGTACTTC,CASSSVDSSKNIQYF
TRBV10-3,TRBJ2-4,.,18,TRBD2,TGTGCCATCAGTGACTCCGTAGCGGGGGGGCCGGTTGAAAACATTCAGTACTTC,CAISDSVAGGPVENIQYF
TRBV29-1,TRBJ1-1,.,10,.,TGCAGCGTTGCTTGGGGAGAGGCTTTCTTT,CSVAWGEAFF
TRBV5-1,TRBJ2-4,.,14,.,TGCGCCAGCAGCTTGGGGTCAGTGTCGGACATTCAGTACTTC,CASSLGSVSDIQYF